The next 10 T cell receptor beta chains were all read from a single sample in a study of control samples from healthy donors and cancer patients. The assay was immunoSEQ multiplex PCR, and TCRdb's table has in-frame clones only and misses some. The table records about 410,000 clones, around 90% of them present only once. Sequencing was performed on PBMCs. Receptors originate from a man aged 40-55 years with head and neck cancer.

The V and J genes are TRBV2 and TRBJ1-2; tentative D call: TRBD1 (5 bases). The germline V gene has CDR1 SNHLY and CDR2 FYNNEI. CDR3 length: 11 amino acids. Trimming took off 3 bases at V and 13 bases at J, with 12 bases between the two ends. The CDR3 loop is CASSEVTGVTF. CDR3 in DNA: TGTGCCAGCAGTGAGGTTACGGGGGTCACCTTC. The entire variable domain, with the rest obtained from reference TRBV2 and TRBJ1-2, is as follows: EPEVTQTPSHQVTQMGQEVILRCVPISNHLYFYWYRQILGQKVEFLVSFYNNEISEKSEIFDDQFSVERPDGSNFTLKIRSTKLEDSAMYFCASSEVTGVTFGSGTRLTVV.

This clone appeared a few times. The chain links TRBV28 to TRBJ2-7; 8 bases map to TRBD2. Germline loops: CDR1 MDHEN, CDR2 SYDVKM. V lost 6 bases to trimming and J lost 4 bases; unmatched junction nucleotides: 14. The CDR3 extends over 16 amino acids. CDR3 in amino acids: CASSTPLDSGRYEQYF. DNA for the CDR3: TGTGCCAGCAGCACCCCCTTGGACAGCGGGAGATACGAGCAGTACTTC.

The CDR3 is CASSLRTPSSNSPLHF. In DNA, the CDR3 is TGTGCCAGCAGCTTACGGACCCCGTCGAGTAATTCACCCCTCCACTTT. The chain recombines TRBV11-2 with TRBJ1-6; no clear D. Germline V gene sequence: CDR1 SGHAT, CDR2 FQNNGV. This CDR3 region has 16 residues. V lost 2 bases, J lost 6 bases, and 14 bases lay in between. Full variable domain (rest looked up from reference TRBV11-2 and TRBJ1-6): EAGVAQSPRYKIIEKRQSVAFWCNPISGHATLYWYQQILGQGPKLLIQFQNNGVVDDSQLPKDRFSAERLKGVDSTLKIQPAKLEDSAVYLCASSLRTPSSNSPLHFGNGTRLTVT.

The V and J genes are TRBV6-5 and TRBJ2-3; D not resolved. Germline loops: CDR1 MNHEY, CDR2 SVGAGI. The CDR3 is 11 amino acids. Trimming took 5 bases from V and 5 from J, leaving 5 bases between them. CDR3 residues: CASSRQDTQYF. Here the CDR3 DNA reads TGTGCCAGCAGTAGGCAAGATACGCAGTATTTT.

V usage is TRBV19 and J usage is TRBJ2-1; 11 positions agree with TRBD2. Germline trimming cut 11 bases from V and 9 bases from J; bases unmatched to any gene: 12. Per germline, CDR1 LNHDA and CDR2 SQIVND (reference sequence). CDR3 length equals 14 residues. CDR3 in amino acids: CASETSGVGGEQFF. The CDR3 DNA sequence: TGTGCCTCCGAGACTAGCGGGGTCGGGGGTGAGCAGTTCTTC.

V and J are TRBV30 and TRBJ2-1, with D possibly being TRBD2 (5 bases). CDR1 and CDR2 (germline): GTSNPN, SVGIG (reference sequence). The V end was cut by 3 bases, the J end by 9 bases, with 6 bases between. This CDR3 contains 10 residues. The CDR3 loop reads CAWSGIEQFF. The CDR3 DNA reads TGTGCCTGGAGCGGGATTGAGCAGTTCTTC. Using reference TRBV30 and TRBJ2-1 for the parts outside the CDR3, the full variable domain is SQTIHQWPATLVQPVGSPLSLECTVEGTSNPNLYWYRQAAGRGLQLLFYSVGIGQISSEVPQNLSASRPQDRQFILSSKKLLLSDSGFYLCAWSGIEQFFGPGTRLTVL.

Here the CDR3 DNA reads TGTGCCAGCAGCTTAAATGGGGGGAATCAGCCCCAGCATTTT. Residues: CASSLNGGNQPQHF. The V gene is TRBV7-2, the J gene TRBJ1-5, with D perhaps matching TRBD1 (5 bases). This CDR3 comprises 14 residues. Germline V gene data show CDR1 as SGHTA and CDR2 as FQGNSA. V was pared by 2 bases and J by 4 bases, with 9 bases between.

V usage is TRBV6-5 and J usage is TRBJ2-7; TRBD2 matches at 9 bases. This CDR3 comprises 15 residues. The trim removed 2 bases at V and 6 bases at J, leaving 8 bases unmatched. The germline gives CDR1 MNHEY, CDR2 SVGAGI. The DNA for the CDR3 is TGTGCCAGCAGTTACAGAGGGACTAGCCGCGGCGAGCAGTACTTC. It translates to CASSYRGTSRGEQYF.

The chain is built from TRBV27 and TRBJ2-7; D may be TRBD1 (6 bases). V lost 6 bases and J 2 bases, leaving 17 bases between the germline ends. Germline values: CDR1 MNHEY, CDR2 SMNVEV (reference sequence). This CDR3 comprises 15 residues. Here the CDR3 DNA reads TGTGCCAGCAGCCCCTACGTGGGGGCGGCCTACGAGCAGTACTTC. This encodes CASSPYVGAAYEQYF.

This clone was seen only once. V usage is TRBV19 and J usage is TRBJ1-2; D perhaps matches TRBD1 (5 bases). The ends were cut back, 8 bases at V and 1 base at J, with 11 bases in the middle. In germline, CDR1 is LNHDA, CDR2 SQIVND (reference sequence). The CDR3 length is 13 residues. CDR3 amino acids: CASGDGNNYGYTF. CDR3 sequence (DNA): TGTGCCAGTGGGGACGGGAATAACTATGGCTACACCTTC.